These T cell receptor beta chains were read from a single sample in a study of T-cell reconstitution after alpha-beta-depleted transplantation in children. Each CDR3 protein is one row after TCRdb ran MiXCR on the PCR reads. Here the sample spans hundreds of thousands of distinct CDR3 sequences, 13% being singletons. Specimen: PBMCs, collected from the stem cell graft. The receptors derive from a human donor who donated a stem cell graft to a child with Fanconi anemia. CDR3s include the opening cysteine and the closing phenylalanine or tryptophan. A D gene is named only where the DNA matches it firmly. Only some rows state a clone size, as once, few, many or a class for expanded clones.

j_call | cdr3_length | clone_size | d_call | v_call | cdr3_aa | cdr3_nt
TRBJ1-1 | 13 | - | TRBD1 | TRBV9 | CASSVVRGSEAFF | TGTGCCAGCAGCGTAGTCAGGGGGAGTGAAGCTTTCTTT
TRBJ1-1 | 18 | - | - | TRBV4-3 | CASSQDRGGAVTNTEAFF | TGCGCCAGCAGCCAAGATCGCGGGGGCGCGGTGACCAACACTGAAGCTTTCTTT
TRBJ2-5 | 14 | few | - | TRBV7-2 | CASSLGTLKETQYF | TGTGCCAGCAGCTTAGGGACACTAAAAGAGACCCAGTACTTC
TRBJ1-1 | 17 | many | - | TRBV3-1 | CASSALRVLGQNTEAFF | TGTGCCAGCAGCGCCTTAAGGGTACTGGGACAGAACACTGAAGCTTTCTTT
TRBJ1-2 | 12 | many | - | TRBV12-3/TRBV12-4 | CASSQANYGYTF | TGTGCCAGCAGTCAAGCTAACTATGGCTACACCTTC
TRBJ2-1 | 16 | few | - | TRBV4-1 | CASTPDGGGLYNEQFF | TGCGCCAGCACCCCCGATGGAGGCGGCCTTTACAATGAGCAGTTCTTC
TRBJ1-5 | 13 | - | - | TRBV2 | CASRQHSNQPQHF | TGCGCCAGCAGACAGCATAGCAATCAGCCCCAGCATTTT
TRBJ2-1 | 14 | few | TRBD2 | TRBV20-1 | CSASSGGSYNEQFF | TGCAGTGCTAGTTCGGGGGGGTCCTACAATGAGCAGTTCTTC
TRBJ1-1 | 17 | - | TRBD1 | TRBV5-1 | CASSSGQGVGMNTEAFF | TGCGCCAGCAGCTCGGGACAGGGGGTTGGGATGAACACTGAAGCTTTCTTT
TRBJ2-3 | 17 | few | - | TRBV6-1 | CASSPSRFAGFTDTQYF | TGTGCCAGCAGTCCCTCCCGGTTTGCGGGGTTCACAGATACGCAGTATTTT
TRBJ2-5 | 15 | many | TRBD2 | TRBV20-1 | CSARVAGGGQETQYF | TGCAGTGCTAGGGTAGCGGGGGGGGGACAAGAGACCCAGTACTTC
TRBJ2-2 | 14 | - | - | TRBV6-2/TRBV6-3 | CASTGPGRQRELFF | TGTGCCAGCACCGGACCGGGACGTCAAAGGGAGCTGTTTTTT
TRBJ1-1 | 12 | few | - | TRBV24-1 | CANTQTRRQAFF | TGTGCCAATACACAGACCCGGAGGCAAGCTTTCTTT
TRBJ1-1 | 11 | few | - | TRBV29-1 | CSVTVVPEAFF | TGCAGCGTTACGGTTGTCCCCGAAGCTTTCTTT
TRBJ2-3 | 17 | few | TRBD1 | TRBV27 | CASSSLQGAWGTDTQYF | TGTGCCAGCAGTTCCCTCCAGGGGGCTTGGGGGACAGATACGCAGTATTTT
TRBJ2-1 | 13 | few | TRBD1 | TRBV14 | CASRRQGKNEQFF | TGTGCCAGCAGAAGACAGGGGAAGAATGAGCAGTTCTTC
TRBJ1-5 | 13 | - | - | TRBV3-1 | CASSQTSDSPQHF | TGTGCCAGCAGCCAAACCTCCGACAGCCCCCAGCATTTT
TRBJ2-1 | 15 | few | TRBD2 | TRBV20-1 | CSARPGTSVDHEQFF | TGCAGTGCTAGACCCGGGACTAGCGTGGACCATGAGCAGTTCTTC
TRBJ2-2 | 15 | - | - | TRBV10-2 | CASSEPGRNTGELFF | TGCGCCAGCAGTGAGCCGGGCAGGAACACCGGGGAGCTGTTTTTT
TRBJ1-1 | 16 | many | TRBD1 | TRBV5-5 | CASSFGDRVGGTEAFF | TGTGCCAGCAGCTTTGGGGACAGGGTCGGGGGCACTGAAGCTTTCTTT
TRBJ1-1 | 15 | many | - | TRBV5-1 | CASSLTGFMNTEAFF | TGCGCCAGCAGCTTAACGGGGTTCATGAACACTGAAGCTTTCTTT
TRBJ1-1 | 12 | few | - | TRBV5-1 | CASSYGTSEAFF | TGCGCCAGCAGCTACGGGACCTCTGAAGCTTTCTTT
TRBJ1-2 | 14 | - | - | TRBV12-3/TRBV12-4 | CASSSPGQSYGYTF | TGTGCCAGCTCCTCGCCCGGACAGTCCTATGGCTACACCTTC
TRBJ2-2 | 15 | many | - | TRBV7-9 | CASSRALVDTGELFF | TGTGCCAGCAGCCGGGCTTTAGTGGACACCGGGGAGCTGTTTTTT
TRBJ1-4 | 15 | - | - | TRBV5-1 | CASSLGVVSNEKLFF | TGCGCCAGCAGCCTAGGAGTCGTCTCAAATGAAAAACTGTTTTTT
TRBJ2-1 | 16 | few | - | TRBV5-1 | CASSLGGTPAYNEQFF | TGCGCCAGCAGCTTGGGAGGGACCCCGGCCTACAATGAGCAGTTCTTC
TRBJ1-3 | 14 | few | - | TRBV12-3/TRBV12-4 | CASSLQGTGNTIYF | TGTGCCAGCAGTTTACAGGGAACTGGAAACACCATATATTTT
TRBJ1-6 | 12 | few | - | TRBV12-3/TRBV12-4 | CASRFNDSPLHF | TGTGCCAGCAGATTCAATGATTCACCCCTCCACTTT